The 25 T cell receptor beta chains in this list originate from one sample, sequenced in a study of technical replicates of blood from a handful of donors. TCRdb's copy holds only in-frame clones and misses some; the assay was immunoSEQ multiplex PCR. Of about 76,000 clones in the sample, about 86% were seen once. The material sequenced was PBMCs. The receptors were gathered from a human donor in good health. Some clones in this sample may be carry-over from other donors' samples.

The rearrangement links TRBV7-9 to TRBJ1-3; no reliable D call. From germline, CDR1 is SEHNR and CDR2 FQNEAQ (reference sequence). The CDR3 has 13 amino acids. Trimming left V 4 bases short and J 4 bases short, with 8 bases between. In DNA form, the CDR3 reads TGTGCCAGCAGCTCAACGCGGGGAAACACCATATATTTT. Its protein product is CASSSTRGNTIYF.

DNA for the CDR3: TGTGCCAGCAGTGAAGCTGGGGGGGGGAAATCTGGCTACACCTTC. Translation: CASSEAGGGKSGYTF. The chain is built from TRBV6-1 and TRBJ1-2; a weak D match, TRBD1 (5 bases). This CDR3 comprises 15 residues. CDR1 is MNHNS and CDR2 is SASEGT in the germline V gene. V was clipped by 0 bases and J by 7 bases, with 15 bases between them.

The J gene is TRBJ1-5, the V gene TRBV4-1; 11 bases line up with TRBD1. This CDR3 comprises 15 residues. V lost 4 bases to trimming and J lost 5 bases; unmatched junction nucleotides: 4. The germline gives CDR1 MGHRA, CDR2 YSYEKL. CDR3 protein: CASSLRGQGDQPQHF. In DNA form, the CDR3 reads TGCGCCAGCAGCCTCCGGGGACAGGGGGATCAGCCCCAGCATTTT.

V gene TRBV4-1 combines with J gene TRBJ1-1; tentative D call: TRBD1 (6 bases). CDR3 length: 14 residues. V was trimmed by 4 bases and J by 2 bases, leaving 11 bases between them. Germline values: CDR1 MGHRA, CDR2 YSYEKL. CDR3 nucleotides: TGCGCCAGCAGCCCCCGGGACATCAACACTGAAGCTTTCTTT. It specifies CASSPRDINTEAFF.

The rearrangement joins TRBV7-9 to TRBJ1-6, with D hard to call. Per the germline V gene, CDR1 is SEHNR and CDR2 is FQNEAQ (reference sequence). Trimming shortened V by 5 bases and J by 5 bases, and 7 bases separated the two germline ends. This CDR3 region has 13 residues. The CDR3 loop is CASSVLDNSPLHF. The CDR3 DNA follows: TGTGCCAGCAGCGTTCTTGATAATTCACCCCTCCACTTT.

Written as DNA, the CDR3 is TGTGCCAGCAGCTCCTATATCTCTGGGGCCAACGTCCTGACTTTC. Protein sequence: CASSSYISGANVLTF. The chain joins TRBV11-2 to TRBJ2-6; D is undetermined. This CDR3 contains 15 residues. V lost 4 bases to trimming and J lost 0 bases, with 7 bases between them. From germline, CDR1 is SGHAT and CDR2 FQNNGV.

CDR3 amino acids: CASSLRWESGYNSPLHF. The CDR3 coding sequence is TGCGCCAGCAGCTTGAGGTGGGAGAGCGGTTATAATTCACCCCTCCACTTT. V usage is TRBV5-1 and J usage is TRBJ1-6; no firm D call. Germline V gene data show CDR1 as SGHRS and CDR2 as YFSETQ. This CDR3 has 17 amino acids. V was pared by 1 base and J by 4 bases, with 15 bases between.

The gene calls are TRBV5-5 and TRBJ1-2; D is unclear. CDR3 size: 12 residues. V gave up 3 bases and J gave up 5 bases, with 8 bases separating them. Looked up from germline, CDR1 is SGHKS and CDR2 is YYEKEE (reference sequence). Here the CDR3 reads CASSSPGYGYTF. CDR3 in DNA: TGTGCCAGCAGCTCCCCCGGGTATGGCTACACCTTC.

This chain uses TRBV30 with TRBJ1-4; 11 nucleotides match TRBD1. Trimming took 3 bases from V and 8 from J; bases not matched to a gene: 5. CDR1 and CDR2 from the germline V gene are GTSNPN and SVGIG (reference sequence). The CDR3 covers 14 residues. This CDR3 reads CAWSAGTGGEKLFF. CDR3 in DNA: TGTGCCTGGAGCGCCGGGACAGGGGGAGAAAAACTGTTTTTT. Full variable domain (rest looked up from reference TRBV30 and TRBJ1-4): SQTIHQWPATLVQPVGSPLSLECTVEGTSNPNLYWYRQAAGRGLQLLFYSVGIGQISSEVPQNLSASRPQDRQFILSSKKLLLSDSGFYLCAWSAGTGGEKLFFGSGTQLSVL.

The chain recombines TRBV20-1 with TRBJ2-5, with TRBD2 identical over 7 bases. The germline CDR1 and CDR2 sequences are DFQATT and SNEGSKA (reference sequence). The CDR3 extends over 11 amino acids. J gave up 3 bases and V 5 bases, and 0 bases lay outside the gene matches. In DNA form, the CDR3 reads TGCAGTGCTCTAGCGGAAGAGACCCAGTACTTC. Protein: CSALAEETQYF.

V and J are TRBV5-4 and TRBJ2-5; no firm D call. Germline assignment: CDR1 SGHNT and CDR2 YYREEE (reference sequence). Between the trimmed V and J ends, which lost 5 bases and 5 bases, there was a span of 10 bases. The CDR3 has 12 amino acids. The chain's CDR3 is CASSFYLETQYF. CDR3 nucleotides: TGTGCCAGCAGTTTTTATTTGGAGACCCAGTACTTC.

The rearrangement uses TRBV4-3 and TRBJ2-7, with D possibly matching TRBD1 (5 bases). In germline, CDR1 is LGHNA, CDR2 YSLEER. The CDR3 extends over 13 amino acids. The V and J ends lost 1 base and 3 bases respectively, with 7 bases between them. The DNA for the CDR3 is TGCGCCAGCAGCCAAGGACAGTTCTACGAGCAGTACTTC. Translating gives CASSQGQFYEQYF.

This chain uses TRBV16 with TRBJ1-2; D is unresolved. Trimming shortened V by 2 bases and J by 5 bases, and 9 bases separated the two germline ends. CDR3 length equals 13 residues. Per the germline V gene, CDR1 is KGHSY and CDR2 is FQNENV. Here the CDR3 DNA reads TGTGCCAGCAGCCAAGGACGGGAATATGGCTACACCTTC. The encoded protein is CASSQGREYGYTF.

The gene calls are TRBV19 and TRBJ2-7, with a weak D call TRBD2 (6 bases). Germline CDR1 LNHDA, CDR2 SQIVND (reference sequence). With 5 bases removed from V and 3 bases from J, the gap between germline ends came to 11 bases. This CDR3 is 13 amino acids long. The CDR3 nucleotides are TGTGCCAGTAGTCTCGGGACTGGCTACGAGCAGTACTTC. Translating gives CASSLGTGYEQYF.

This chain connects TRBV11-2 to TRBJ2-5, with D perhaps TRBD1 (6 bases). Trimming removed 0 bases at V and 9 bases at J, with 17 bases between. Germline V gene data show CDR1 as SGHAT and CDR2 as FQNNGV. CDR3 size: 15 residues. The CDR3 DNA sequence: TGTGCCAGCAGCTTAGAAACCCGCGCGGCAGGGGCCCAGTACTTC. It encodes CASSLETRAAGAQYF.

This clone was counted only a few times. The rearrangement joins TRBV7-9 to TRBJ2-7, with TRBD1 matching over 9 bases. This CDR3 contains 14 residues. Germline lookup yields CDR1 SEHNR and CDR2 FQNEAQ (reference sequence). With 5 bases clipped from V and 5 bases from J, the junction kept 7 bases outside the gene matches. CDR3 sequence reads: CASSPRDRVDEQYF. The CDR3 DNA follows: TGTGCCAGCAGCCCCCGGGACAGGGTTGACGAGCAGTACTTC.

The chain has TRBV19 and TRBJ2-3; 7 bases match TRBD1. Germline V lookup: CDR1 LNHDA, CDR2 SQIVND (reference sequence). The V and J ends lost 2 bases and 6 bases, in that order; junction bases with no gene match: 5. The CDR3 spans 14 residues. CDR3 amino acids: CASSIRQGSDTQYF. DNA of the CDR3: TGTGCCAGTAGTATACGACAGGGTTCTGATACGCAGTATTTT.

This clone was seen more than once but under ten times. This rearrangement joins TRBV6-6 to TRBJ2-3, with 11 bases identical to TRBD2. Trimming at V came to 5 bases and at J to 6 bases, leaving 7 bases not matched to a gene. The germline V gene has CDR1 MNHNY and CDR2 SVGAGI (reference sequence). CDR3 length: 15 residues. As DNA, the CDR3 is TGTGCCAGCAGTATTAGCGGGGGGGCTTACGATACGCAGTATTTT. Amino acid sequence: CASSISGGAYDTQYF.

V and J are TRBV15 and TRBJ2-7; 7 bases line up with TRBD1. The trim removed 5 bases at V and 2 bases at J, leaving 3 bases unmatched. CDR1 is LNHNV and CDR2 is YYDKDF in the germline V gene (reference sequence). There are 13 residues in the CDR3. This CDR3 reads CATSADRAYEQYF. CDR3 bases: TGTGCCACCAGCGCAGACAGGGCCTACGAGCAGTACTTC.

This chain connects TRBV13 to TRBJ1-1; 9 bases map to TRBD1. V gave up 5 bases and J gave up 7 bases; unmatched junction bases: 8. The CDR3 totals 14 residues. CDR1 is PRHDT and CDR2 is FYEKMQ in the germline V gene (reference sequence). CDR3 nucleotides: TGTGCCAGCAGCATCCAGACAGGGGGAGGTGAAGCTTTCTTT. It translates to CASSIQTGGGEAFF. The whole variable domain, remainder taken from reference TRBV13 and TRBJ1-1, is AAGVIQSPRHLIKEKRETATLKCYPIPRHDTVYWYQQGPGQDPQFLISFYEKMQSDKGSIPDRFSAQQFSDYHSELNMSSLELGDSALYFCASSIQTGGGEAFFGQGTRLTVV.

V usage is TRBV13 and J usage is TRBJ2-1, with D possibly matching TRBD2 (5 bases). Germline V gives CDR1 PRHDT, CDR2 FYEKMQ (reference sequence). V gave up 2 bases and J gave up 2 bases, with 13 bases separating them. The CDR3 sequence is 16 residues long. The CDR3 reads CASSLYGAATYNEQFF. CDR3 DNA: TGTGCCAGCAGCTTATACGGAGCGGCTACCTACAATGAGCAGTTCTTC. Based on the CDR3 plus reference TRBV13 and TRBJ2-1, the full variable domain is AAGVIQSPRHLIKEKRETATLKCYPIPRHDTVYWYQQGPGQDPQFLISFYEKMQSDKGSIPDRFSAQQFSDYHSELNMSSLELGDSALYFCASSLYGAATYNEQFFGPGTRLTVL.

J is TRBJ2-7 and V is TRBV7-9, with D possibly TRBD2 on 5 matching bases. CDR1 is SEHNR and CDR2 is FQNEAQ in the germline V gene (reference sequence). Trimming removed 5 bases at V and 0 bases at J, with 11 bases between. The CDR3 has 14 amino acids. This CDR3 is CASSREGDSYEQYF. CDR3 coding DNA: TGTGCCAGCAGCCGAGAGGGCGACTCCTACGAGCAGTACTTC.

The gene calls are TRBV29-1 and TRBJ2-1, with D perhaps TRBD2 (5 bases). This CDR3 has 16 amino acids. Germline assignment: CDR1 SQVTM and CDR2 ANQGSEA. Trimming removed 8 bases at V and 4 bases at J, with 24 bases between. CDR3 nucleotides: TGCAGCAGCCTATCTAGCACCAACTTCTCTTACAATGAGCAGTTCTTC. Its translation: CSSLSSTNFSYNEQFF.

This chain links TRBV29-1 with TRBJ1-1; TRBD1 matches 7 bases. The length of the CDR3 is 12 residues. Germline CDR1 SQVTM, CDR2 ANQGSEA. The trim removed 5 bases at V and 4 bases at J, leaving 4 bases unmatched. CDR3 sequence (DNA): TGCAGCGTTCGACAGGGCGGCACTGAAGCTTTCTTT. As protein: CSVRQGGTEAFF. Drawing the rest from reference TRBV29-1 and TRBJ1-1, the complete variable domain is SAVISQKPSRDICQRGTSLTIQCQVDSQVTMMFWYRQQPGQSLTLIATANQGSEATYESGFVIDKFPISRPNLTFSTLTVSNMSPEDSSIYLCSVRQGGTEAFFGQGTRLTVV.

The CDR3 DNA follows: TGTGCCAGTACCCCGAGCCGAGACTATGGCTACACCTTC. As protein: CASTPSRDYGYTF. The rearrangement links TRBV19 to TRBJ1-2, with D unclear. The V end lost 7 bases, the J end lost 3 bases, and 12 bases lay between the germline ends. The CDR3 is 13 amino acids. Germline V gene sequence: CDR1 LNHDA, CDR2 SQIVND (reference sequence).